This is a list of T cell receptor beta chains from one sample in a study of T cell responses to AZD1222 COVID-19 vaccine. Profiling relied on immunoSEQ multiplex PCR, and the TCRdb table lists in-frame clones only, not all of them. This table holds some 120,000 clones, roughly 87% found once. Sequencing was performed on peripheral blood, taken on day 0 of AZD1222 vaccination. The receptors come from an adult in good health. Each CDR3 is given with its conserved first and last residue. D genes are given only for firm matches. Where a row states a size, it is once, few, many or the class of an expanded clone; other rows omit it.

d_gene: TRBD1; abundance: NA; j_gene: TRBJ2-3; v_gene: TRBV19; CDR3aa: CASRDRGADTQYF; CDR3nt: TGTGCCAGTAGAGACAGGGGGGCAGATACGCAGTATTTT
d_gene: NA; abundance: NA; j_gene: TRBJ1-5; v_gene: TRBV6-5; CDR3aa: CASSWGRNNQPQHF; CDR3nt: TGTGCCAGCAGTTGGGGGAGGAACAATCAGCCCCAGCATTTT
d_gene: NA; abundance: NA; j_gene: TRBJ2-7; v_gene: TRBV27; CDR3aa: CASSLGRAPTYEQYF; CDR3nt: TGTGCCAGCAGTTTGGGCCGGGCTCCTACCTACGAGCAGTACTTC
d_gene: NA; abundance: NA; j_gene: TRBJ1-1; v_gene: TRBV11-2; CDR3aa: CASSLEPGGATEAFF; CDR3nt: TGTGCCAGCAGCTTAGAACCGGGGGGGGCCACTGAAGCTTTCTTT
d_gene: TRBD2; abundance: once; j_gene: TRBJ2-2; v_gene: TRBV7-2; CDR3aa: CASSTGTSVLFGELFF; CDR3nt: TGTGCCAGCAGCACCGGGACTAGCGTTCTGTTCGGGGAGCTGTTTTTT
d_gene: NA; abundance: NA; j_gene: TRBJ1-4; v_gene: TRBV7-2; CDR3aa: CASSLSAGRFEKLFF; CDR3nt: TGTGCCAGCAGCTTATCCGCAGGCCGCTTTGAAAAACTGTTTTTT
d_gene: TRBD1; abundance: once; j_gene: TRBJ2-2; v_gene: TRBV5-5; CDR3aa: CASSSGTVNTGELFF; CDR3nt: TGTGCCAGCAGCTCCGGGACAGTGAACACCGGGGAGCTGTTTTTT
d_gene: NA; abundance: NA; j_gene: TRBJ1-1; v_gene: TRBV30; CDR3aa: CAWSETGTENTEAFF; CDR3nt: TGTGCCTGGAGCGAGACCGGGACGGAGAACACTGAAGCTTTCTTT
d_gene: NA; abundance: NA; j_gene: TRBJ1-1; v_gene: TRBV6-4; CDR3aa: CASSEVEGTEAFF; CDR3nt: TGTGCCAGCAGTGAGGTTGAGGGCACTGAAGCTTTCTTT
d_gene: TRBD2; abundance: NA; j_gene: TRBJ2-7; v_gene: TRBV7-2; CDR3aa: CASSLERSGGYEQYF; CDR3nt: TGTGCCAGCAGCTTAGAGCGGTCGGGGGGCTACGAGCAGTACTTC
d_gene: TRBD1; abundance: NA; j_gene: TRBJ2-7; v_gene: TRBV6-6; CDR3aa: CASSYSRQGFSYEQYF; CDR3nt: TGTGCCAGCAGTTACTCGAGACAGGGTTTCTCCTACGAGCAGTACTTC